The clone carrying this T cell receptor (beta chain) was counted only a few times. Some clones are missing from TCRdb's copy, which holds only in-frame ones; the method was immunoSEQ multiplex PCR. The sample contains under 300,000 clones, approximately 87% of which appear only once. This sample stems from a study of blood T cell repertoires in COVID-19. The CDR3 loop spans 12 amino acids. Germline V gene data show CDR1 as MDHEN and CDR2 as SYDVKM. The germline V and J ends were trimmed by 2 bases and 6 bases, with 8 bases remaining between them. This chain joins TRBV28 and TRBJ2-7; possible D gene TRBD1, 5 bases. The sequence came from a man in his 60s who had recovered from COVID-19. Input material: peripheral blood. The CDR3 region is CASSLPRAEQYF. The CDR3 DNA reads as TGTGCCAGCAGTTTACCCAGGGCCGAGCAGTACTTC.